This T cell receptor beta chain was found in a study of blood T cell repertoires in COVID-19. For the study at large: Sample material is recorded as cDNA or gDNA derived from T cells, B-cell-depleted T cells, or PBMCs.

CDR1 and CDR2 from the germline V gene are SGHAT and FQNNGV. Between the trimmed V and J ends, which lost 5 bases and 2 bases, there was a span of 12 bases. There are 14 residues in the CDR3. The data were produced by immunoSEQ multiplex PCR, yet TCRdb's version contains in-frame clones alone and is incomplete. The sample contains some 160,000 clones, 65% to 85% of which appear only once. The chain joins TRBV11-2 to TRBJ2-5, with D possibly matching TRBD1 (6 bases). Sequencing was carried out using peripheral blood. The sequence was obtained from a man between 65 and 85 years old with active or convalescent COVID-19. CDR3 region: CASSRWTEQETQYF. The CDR3 region has the DNA TGTGCCAGCAGCCGATGGACAGAGCAAGAGACCCAGTACTTC.